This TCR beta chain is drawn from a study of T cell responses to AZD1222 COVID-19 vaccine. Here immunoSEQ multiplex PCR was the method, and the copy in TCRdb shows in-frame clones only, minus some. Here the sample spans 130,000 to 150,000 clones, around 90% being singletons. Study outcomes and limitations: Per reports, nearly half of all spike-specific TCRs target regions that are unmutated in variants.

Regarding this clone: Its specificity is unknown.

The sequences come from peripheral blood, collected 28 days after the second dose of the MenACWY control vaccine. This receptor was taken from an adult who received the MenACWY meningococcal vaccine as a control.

CDR3 amino acids: CASSFTGGRETQYF. The CDR3, as DNA: TGTGCCAGCAGCTTTACAGGGGGCAGAGAGACCCAGTACTTC. This chain connects TRBV14 to TRBJ2-5, with 9 bases fitting TRBD1. Germline CDR1 and CDR2: SGHDN and FVKESK. The CDR3 totals 14 residues. V gave up 5 bases and J gave up 4 bases; unmatched junction bases: 5.